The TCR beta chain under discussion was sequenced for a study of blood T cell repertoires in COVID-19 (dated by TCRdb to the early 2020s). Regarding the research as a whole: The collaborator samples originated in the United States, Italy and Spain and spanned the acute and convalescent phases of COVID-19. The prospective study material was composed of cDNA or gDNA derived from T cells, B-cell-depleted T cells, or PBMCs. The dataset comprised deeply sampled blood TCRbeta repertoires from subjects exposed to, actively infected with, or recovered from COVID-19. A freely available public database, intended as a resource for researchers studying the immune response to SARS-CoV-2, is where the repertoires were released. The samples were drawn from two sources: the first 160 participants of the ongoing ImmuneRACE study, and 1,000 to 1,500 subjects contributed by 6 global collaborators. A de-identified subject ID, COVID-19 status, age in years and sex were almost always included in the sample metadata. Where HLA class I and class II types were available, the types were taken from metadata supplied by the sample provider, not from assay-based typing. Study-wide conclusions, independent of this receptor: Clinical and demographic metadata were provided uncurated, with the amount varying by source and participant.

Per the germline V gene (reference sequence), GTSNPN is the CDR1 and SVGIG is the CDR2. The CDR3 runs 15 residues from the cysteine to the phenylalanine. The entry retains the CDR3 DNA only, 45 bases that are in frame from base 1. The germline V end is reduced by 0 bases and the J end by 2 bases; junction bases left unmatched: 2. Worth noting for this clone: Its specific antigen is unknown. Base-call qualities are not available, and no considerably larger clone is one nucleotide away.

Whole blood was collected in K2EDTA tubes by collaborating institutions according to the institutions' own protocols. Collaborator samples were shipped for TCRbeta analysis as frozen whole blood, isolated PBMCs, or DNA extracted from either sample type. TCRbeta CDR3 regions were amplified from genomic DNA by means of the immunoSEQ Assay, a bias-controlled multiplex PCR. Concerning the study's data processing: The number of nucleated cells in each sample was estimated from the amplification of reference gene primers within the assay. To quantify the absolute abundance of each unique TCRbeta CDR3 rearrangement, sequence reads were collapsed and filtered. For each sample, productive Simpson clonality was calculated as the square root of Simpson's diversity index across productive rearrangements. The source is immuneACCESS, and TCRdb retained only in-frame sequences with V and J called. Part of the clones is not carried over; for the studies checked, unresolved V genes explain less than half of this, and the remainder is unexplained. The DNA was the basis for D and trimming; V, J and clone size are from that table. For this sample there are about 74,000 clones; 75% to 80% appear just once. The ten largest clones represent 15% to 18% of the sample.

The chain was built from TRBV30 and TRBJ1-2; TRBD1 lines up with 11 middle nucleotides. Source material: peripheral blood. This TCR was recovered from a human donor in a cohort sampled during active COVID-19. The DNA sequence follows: TGTGCCTGGAGTGTAAGGGACAGGGGGAACTATGGCTACACCTTC. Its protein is CAWSVRDRGNYGYTF.